The 2 T cell receptor beta chains below were found in one sample sequenced in a study of response to subunit inactivated influenza vaccine. TCRdb used MiXCR to reprocess the RT-PCR reads, holding one entry per CDR3 protein. The sample consists of 450,000 to 700,000 distinct CDR3 sequences, about 15% of them appearing once. The sample here was PBMCs from blood, taken 11 to 12 days after vaccination. The receptors derive from a man aged 45-65 years who received an inactivated influenza vaccine.

This clonotype was detected only a few times. The chain links TRBV5-1 to TRBJ2-5; either TRBD1 or TRBD2 may supply D (5 bases each). The V gene lost 3 bases and the J gene lost 2 bases, with 23 bases spanning the gap. Germline V gene lookup returns CDR1 SGHRS and CDR2 YFSETQ. CDR3 length: 18 residues. CDR3 in DNA: TGCGCCAGCAGCTACAAGATACCAGGGAAAACGGGACAAGAGACCCAGTACTTC. Translating gives CASSYKIPGKTGQETQYF.

This clonotype was seen repeatedly, ten times or more. The CDR3 nucleotides read TGTGCCAGCTCACCTTTTATCATGGACAGGGGGCATAATTCACCCCTCCACTTT. It translates to CASSPFIMDRGHNSPLHF. The J gene is TRBJ1-6, the V gene TRBV18; 11 nucleotides align to TRBD1. Trimming cost V 3 bases and J 5 bases; bases outside gene matches: 9. Per germline, CDR1 KGHSH and CDR2 LQKENI. The CDR3 loop spans 18 amino acids.